Each of the 16 T cell receptor beta chains below was sequenced from the same sample in a study of blood T cell repertoires in COVID-19. TCRdb's copy holds only in-frame clones and misses some; the assay was immunoSEQ multiplex PCR. The repertoire has about 200,000 clones, roughly four fifths of them found once; the top ten carry 5.1%. The sequencing sample was made of peripheral blood. These receptors were obtained from a woman between 65 and 79 years old with active or convalescent COVID-19.

This chain joins TRBV29-1 and TRBJ1-3; TRBD1 aligns across 8 bases. Germline V CDR1 and CDR2: SQVTM, ANQGSEA. The length of the CDR3 is 13 residues. The V gene end was trimmed by 5 bases and the J gene end by 6 bases; junction bases not matched to a gene: 6. In DNA, the CDR3 is TGCAGCGTTACAGGGGGGACGGTAAACACCATATATTTT. The encoded protein is CSVTGGTVNTIYF.

The chain links TRBV4-1 to TRBJ2-3; D is uncertain. CDR3 size: 17 residues. The germline CDR1 and CDR2 sequences are MGHRA and YSYEKL. Trimming removed 0 bases at V and 0 bases at J, with 13 bases between. The CDR3 DNA follows: TGCGCCAGCAGCCAAGAGCGAAAGTTACCTAGCACAGATACGCAGTATTTT. It translates to CASSQERKLPSTDTQYF.

The DNA for the CDR3 is TGTGCCAGCAGCCCCAACTGGAGCGGGCTCGGCGAGCAGTACTTC. As protein: CASSPNWSGLGEQYF. The rearrangement joins TRBV6-5 to TRBJ2-7; possibly TRBD2 for D (6 bases). Germline-derived CDR1 and CDR2 are MNHEY and SVGAGI. The ends were cut back, 6 bases at V and 6 bases at J, with 21 bases in the middle. The CDR3 consists of 15 residues.

This rearrangement joins TRBV9 to TRBJ2-2; TRBD2 aligns across 7 bases. The CDR3 spans 15 residues. V lost 6 bases, J lost 5 bases, and 10 bases stayed unmatched. Germline V gene lookup returns CDR1 SGDLS and CDR2 YYNGEE. Here the CDR3 reads CASMPGGKVTGELFF. The CDR3, as DNA: TGTGCCAGCATGCCGGGAGGCAAGGTTACCGGGGAGCTGTTTTTT.

The J gene is TRBJ2-2, the V gene TRBV28; 10 nucleotides agree with TRBD2. The J segment lost 2 bases and the V segment lost 2 bases, leaving 5 bases of the junction unmatched. CDR1 is MDHEN and CDR2 is SYDVKM in the germline V gene. There are 17 residues in the CDR3. The chain's CDR3 is CASSLLAGATNTGELFF. The CDR3 coding sequence is TGTGCCAGCAGTTTACTAGCGGGAGCCACCAACACCGGGGAGCTGTTTTTT.

The V and J genes are TRBV28 and TRBJ2-5; 8 nucleotides match TRBD2. Germline CDR1 is MDHEN and CDR2 is SYDVKM. J was trimmed by 2 bases and V by 6 bases; bases with no gene match: 5. This CDR3 region has 14 residues. DNA of the CDR3: TGTGCCAGCAGCACGGGGGGGGTACAAGAGACCCAGTACTTC. Translating it yields CASSTGGVQETQYF.

The chain couples TRBV5-1 to TRBJ2-1; TRBD1 matches 8 bases. This CDR3 has 14 amino acids. The germline V gene encodes CDR1 SGHRS and CDR2 YFSETQ. J gave up 8 bases and V 5 bases, and 9 bases lay outside the gene matches. The CDR3 sequence is CASSMNRGSDEQFF. As DNA, the CDR3 is TGCGCCAGCAGTATGAACAGGGGGAGTGATGAGCAGTTCTTC. The complete variable domain, with remaining parts taken from reference TRBV5-1 and TRBJ2-1, reads KAGVTQTPRYLIKTRGQQVTLSCSPISGHRSVSWYQQTPGQGLQFLFEYFSETQRNKGNFPGRFSGRQFSNSRSEMNVSTLELGDSALYLCASSMNRGSDEQFFGPGTRLTVL.

This clone was recorded a few times. V is TRBV5-6 and J is TRBJ2-1, with a weak D call TRBD1 (5 bases). Germline CDR1 reads SGHDT; CDR2 reads YYEEEE. Trimming stripped 2 bases from V and 0 bases from J, with 12 bases between. The CDR3 consists of 16 residues. CDR3 protein: CASSLRQWSSYNEQFF. In DNA, the CDR3 is TGTGCCAGCAGCTTAAGACAGTGGAGCTCCTACAATGAGCAGTTCTTC. The full variable domain, with the rest looked up from reference TRBV5-6 and TRBJ2-1, is DAGVTQSPTHLIKTRGQQVTLRCSPKSGHDTVSWYQQALGQGPQFIFQYYEEEERQRGNFPDRFSGHQFPNYSSELNVNALLLGDSALYLCASSLRQWSSYNEQFFGPGTRLTVL.

The rearrangement joins TRBV30 to TRBJ2-7, with no clear D. The germline V and J ends were trimmed by 2 bases and 3 bases, with 20 bases remaining between them. The CDR3 is made up of 16 amino acids. Germline lookup yields CDR1 GTSNPN and CDR2 SVGIG (reference sequence). This CDR3 reads CAWSLDSGPFFYEQYF. CDR3 coding DNA: TGTGCCTGGAGTTTGGATTCAGGTCCCTTCTTCTACGAGCAGTACTTC.

J is TRBJ1-5 and V is TRBV28, with TRBD1 matching 12 bases. Germline lookup yields CDR1 MDHEN and CDR2 SYDVKM. Losses at the gene ends were 6 bases for V and 2 bases for J; bases not matched to a gene: 11. The length of the CDR3 is 18 residues. The CDR3 DNA is TGTGCCAGCAGCCCAACCGGGACAGGGGGCTGGGGCAATCAGCCCCAGCATTTT. The encoded protein is CASSPTGTGGWGNQPQHF.

In the case of this clone: Mismatch with germline at one junction end may stem from a read error. The chain combines TRBV7-7 with TRBJ2-1, with a tentative D call TRBD2 (5 bases). CDR1 is SSHAT and CDR2 is FNYEAQ in the germline V gene (reference sequence). This CDR3 region has 16 residues. The CDR3 DNA follows: TGTGCTAGCAGCTTCTCGCCTAGCTCCTCCTACAATGAGCAGTTCTTC. As protein: CASSFSPSSSYNEQFF.

This clone was seen more than once but under ten times. The V call is TRBV5-1, the J call TRBJ1-1; no clear D gene. Trimming removed 6 bases at V and 0 bases at J, with 9 bases between. Per the germline V gene, CDR1 is SGHRS and CDR2 is YFSETQ. The CDR3 is 13 amino acids. This CDR3 reads CASKLTMNTEAFF. CDR3 nucleotide sequence: TGCGCCAGCAAGCTCACTATGAACACTGAAGCTTTCTTT.

V and J are TRBV6-5 and TRBJ1-4; no firm D call. V shed 9 bases and J shed 5 bases, with 19 bases lying between them. Germline lookup yields CDR1 MNHEY and CDR2 SVGAGI. The CDR3 length is 15 residues. For the CDR3, the DNA is TGTGCCAGTGGACTTTCTCCCCGGTCGAATGAAAAACTGTTTTTT. Protein: CASGLSPRSNEKLFF.

This clone appeared a single time. V gene TRBV15 combines with J gene TRBJ2-2, with TRBD2 identical over 9 bases. Losses at the gene ends were 4 bases for V and 8 bases for J; bases not matched to a gene: 11. The CDR3 consists of 16 residues. The germline CDR1 and CDR2 sequences are LNHNV and YYDKDF (reference sequence). CDR3 amino acids: CATSKRLADLGGELFF. Here the CDR3 DNA reads TGTGCCACCAGCAAACGACTAGCGGACCTAGGGGGGGAGCTGTTTTTT.

J is TRBJ2-5 and V is TRBV11-2; perhaps TRBD2 as D (6 bases). Germline V lookup: CDR1 SGHAT, CDR2 FQNNGV. Between the trimmed V and J ends, which lost 3 bases and 4 bases, there was a span of 9 bases. The length of the CDR3 is 13 residues. The CDR3 DNA follows: TGTGCCAGCAGCTTTGGAGCGGGAGAGACCCAGTACTTC. Its translation is CASSFGAGETQYF.

In DNA form, the CDR3 reads TGTGCCAGCAGTGAAGCGGCAGGGCGGGAGACCCAGTACTTC. Translation: CASSEAAGRETQYF. This chain uses TRBV6-1 with TRBJ2-5; maybe TRBD1 (5 bases). This CDR3 has 14 amino acids. CDR1 and CDR2 (germline): MNHNS, SASEGT. V lost 0 bases and J lost 5, with 10 bases in between.